The 28 T cell receptor beta chains given below trace back to one sample, sequenced in a study of CD8 T cells in ankylosing spondylitis. TCRdb re-called the 5' RACE reads through MiXCR, storing one row per CDR3 protein. This sample carries about 300,000 distinct CDR3 sequences, around a tenth of them seen once, and the ten largest clones take roughly 9.2%. Sequenced sample: blood, either unsorted or a sorted T cell fraction (not recorded which). Every receptor here comes from a female donor with ankylosing spondylitis or in good health (not recorded which).

This clonotype was seen a handful of times. The chain joins TRBV14 to TRBJ2-5; maybe TRBD1 (6 bases). The length of the CDR3 is 19 residues. Trimming stripped 0 bases from V and 7 bases from J, with 27 bases between. In germline, CDR1 is SGHDN, CDR2 FVKESK. The CDR3 DNA follows: TGTGCCAGCAGCCAAGATCGGCCAGGGGAACGATTAACGCCCTCGACCCAGTACTTC. Protein sequence: CASSQDRPGERLTPSTQYF.

This clonotype was found many times. One junction end does not reproduce the germline sequence, and a read error may be involved. This chain connects TRBV5-1 to TRBJ2-1; a weak D match, TRBD2 (5 bases). CDR3 length equals 14 residues. Germline V gene sequence: CDR1 SGHRS, CDR2 YFSETQ. CDR3 protein: CASSLARESSEQFF. The CDR3 DNA reads TGCGCCAGTAGCTTGGCCCGGGAAAGTAGTGAGCAGTTCTTC.

Comments on this clonotype: This may stem from a read error, because a much larger clone lies one nucleotide away. The genes are TRBV28 and TRBJ2-3; 7 bases align to TRBD1. This CDR3 comprises 13 residues. CDR1 is MDHEN, CDR2 SYDVKM, per germline. In DNA form, the CDR3 reads TGTGCCAGCAGCTTTGACAGGGCAGATACGCTGTATTTT. Residues: CASSFDRADTLYF.

Only one count was recorded for this clonotype. This sequence joins TRBV7-2 and TRBJ2-2; 7 bases align to TRBD2. The germline gives CDR1 SGHTA, CDR2 FQGNSA. The length of the CDR3 is 15 residues. The J segment lost 0 bases and the V segment lost 5 bases, leaving 3 bases of the junction unmatched. Here the CDR3 reads CASSKAGTNTGELFF. The DNA for the CDR3 is TGTGCCAGCAGCAAAGCGGGGACGAACACCGGGGAGCTGTTTTTT.

The rearrangement links TRBV11-2 to TRBJ1-5, with a possible D match to TRBD1 (5 bases). The CDR3 runs 15 residues. CDR1 is SGHAT, CDR2 FQNNGV, per germline. Trimming cost V 5 bases and J 5 bases, with 16 bases left between them. The CDR3 region is CASSKSLTGDQPQHF. The CDR3 nucleotides are TGTGCCAGCAGCAAAAGTTTGACGGGGGATCAGCCCCAGCATTTT.

The V gene is TRBV28, the J gene TRBJ2-7, with D uncertain. Germline CDR1 MDHEN, CDR2 SYDVKM. There are 17 residues in the CDR3. Trimming removed 5 bases at V and 2 bases at J, with 22 bases between. The CDR3 DNA follows: TGTGCCAGCAGTACTCTAAGAGGTCAGGTTTGGACCTACGAGCAGTACTTC. This sequence encodes CASSTLRGQVWTYEQYF.

This clonotype appeared a few times. The gene calls are TRBV3-1 and TRBJ2-3, with a tentative D call TRBD1 (5 bases). The germline V gene has CDR1 LGHDT and CDR2 YNNKEL (reference sequence). Trimming took off 1 base at V and 2 bases at J, with 10 bases between the two ends. The CDR3 has 15 residues. The CDR3: CASSQGRAFTDTQYF. The DNA for the CDR3 is TGTGCCAGCAGCCAAGGCAGGGCGTTCACAGATACGCAGTATTTT.

This clonotype was recorded many times. The chain has TRBV20-1 and TRBJ1-6; D possibly corresponds to TRBD1 (5 bases). There are 13 residues in the CDR3. The germline CDR1 and CDR2 sequences are DFQATT and SNEGSKA (reference sequence). V lost 4 bases, J lost 9 bases, and 13 bases lay in between. As DNA, the CDR3 is TGCAGTGCTAATCGAGGGGTCGGTTCACCCCTCCACTTT. This encodes CSANRGVGSPLHF.

This clonotype came up a few times. The chain employs TRBV27 and TRBJ2-7; D may be TRBD2 (6 bases). CDR3 length: 14 amino acids. Per the germline V gene, CDR1 is MNHEY and CDR2 is SMNVEV (reference sequence). V shed 4 bases and J shed 5 bases, with 15 bases lying between them. DNA of the CDR3: TGTGCCAGCAGTTCTGGGACTTTGGTCCACGAGCAGTACTTC. Amino acid sequence: CASSSGTLVHEQYF.

This clonotype has a count of ten or more. The rearrangement links TRBV24-1 to TRBJ2-1; tentative D call: TRBD2 (5 bases). V gave up 4 bases and J gave up 6 bases, with 21 bases separating them. The CDR3 is 17 residues long. Germline lookup yields CDR1 KGHDR and CDR2 SFDVKD. Written as DNA, the CDR3 is TGTGCCACCAGTGACCGAGTTAACAAGGAAAGCGGCAATGAGCAGTTCTTC. As protein: CATSDRVNKESGNEQFF.

This clonotype was observed a few times. This chain joins TRBV7-8 and TRBJ2-5; possibly TRBD2 for D (6 bases). This CDR3 comprises 15 residues. The V gene's germline CDR1 is SGHVS and CDR2 FQNEAQ. Between the trimmed V and J ends, which lost 10 bases and 4 bases, there was a span of 22 bases. The CDR3 region is CATNRGEHPGETQYF. For the CDR3, the DNA is TGTGCCACCAACCGCGGGGAGCACCCAGGAGAGACCCAGTACTTC.

The CDR3 protein is CASSFGGRVGDTQYF. The CDR3 coding sequence is TGTGCCAGCAGCTTTGGTGGGAGGGTGGGAGATACGCAGTATTTT. This chain connects TRBV7-8 to TRBJ2-3, with TRBD2 matching over 7 bases. Germline CDR1 reads SGHVS; CDR2 reads FQNEAQ. The CDR3 contains 15 residues. The ends lost 3 bases at V and 5 bases at J; junction bases unmatched: 8.

The chain couples TRBV15 to TRBJ2-1; no clear D. The germline V gene has CDR1 LNHNV and CDR2 YYDKDF (reference sequence). V was pared by 9 bases and J by 5 bases, with 17 bases between. CDR3 length: 14 amino acids. The CDR3 sequence is CATREKRLDNEQFF. CDR3 nucleotides: TGTGCCACTCGAGAAAAACGGCTGGACAATGAGCAGTTCTTC. Together with reference TRBV15 and TRBJ2-1, the CDR3 gives the full variable domain: DAMVIQNPRYQVTQFGKPVTLSCSQTLNHNVMYWYQQKSSQAPKLLFHYYDKDFNNEADTPDNFQSRRPNTSFCFLDIRSPGLGDTAMYLCATREKRLDNEQFFGPGTRLTVL.

This chain joins TRBV5-1 and TRBJ2-7, with D perhaps matching TRBD1 or TRBD2 (5 bases each). The V and J ends lost 3 bases and 6 bases respectively, with 22 bases between them. The CDR3 consists of 16 residues. Per the germline V gene, CDR1 is SGHRS and CDR2 is YFSETQ. The DNA of the CDR3 is TGCGCCAGCAGCTCCTCCCGGGACGGCCGTTTATCCGAGCAGTACTTC. Its translation is CASSSSRDGRLSEQYF. The full variable domain, in which reference TRBV5-1 and TRBJ2-7 provide the parts outside the CDR3, is KAGVTQTPRYLIKTRGQQVTLSCSPISGHRSVSWYQQTPGQGLQFLFEYFSETQRNKGNFPGRFSGRQFSNSRSEMNVSTLELGDSALYLCASSSSRDGRLSEQYFGPGTRLTVT.

This clonotype was seen a handful of times. The chain joins TRBV29-1 to TRBJ2-2; D is ambiguous. V lost 4 bases, J lost 1 base, and 7 bases lay in between. The CDR3 has 13 residues. Germline CDR1 is SQVTM and CDR2 is ANQGSEA. CDR3 protein: CSVGHMNTGELFF. As DNA, the CDR3 is TGCAGCGTTGGACACATGAACACCGGGGAGCTGTTTTTT.

This clonotype was recorded many times. The rearrangement uses TRBV20-1 and TRBJ2-2, with no clear D. CDR1 DFQATT and CDR2 SNEGSKA come from the germline V gene (reference sequence). Trimming removed 3 bases at V and 4 bases at J, with 12 bases between. The CDR3 consists of 14 residues. Here the CDR3 reads CSASGLGFTGELFF. Written as DNA, the CDR3 is TGCAGTGCTAGTGGTCTAGGGTTCACCGGGGAGCTGTTTTTT.

This clonotype showed up just a few times. The rearrangement uses TRBV20-1 and TRBJ1-6; 9 nucleotides align to TRBD1. With V trimmed by 3 bases and J by 4 bases, 4 bases remained unmatched. This CDR3 spans 15 amino acids. Germline-derived CDR1 and CDR2 are DFQATT and SNEGSKA (reference sequence). This chain's CDR3 is CSASPGTGYNSPLHF. The DNA for the CDR3 is TGCAGTGCTAGTCCCGGGACAGGGTATAATTCACCCCTCCACTTT.

V gene TRBV5-1 combines with J gene TRBJ2-1, with TRBD2 matching 10 bases. From germline, CDR1 is SGHRS and CDR2 YFSETQ. CDR3 size: 17 residues. Trimming took 0 bases from V and 2 from J; bases not matched to a gene: 5. The CDR3 sequence is CASSLAGLADPYNEQFF. CDR3 DNA: TGCGCCAGCAGCTTGGCCGGACTAGCGGACCCCTACAATGAGCAGTTCTTC.

The sample holds a few counts of this clonotype. The chain recombines TRBV20-1 with TRBJ2-3, with TRBD2 matching 8 bases. The CDR3 contains 15 residues. Germline V gives CDR1 DFQATT, CDR2 SNEGSKA (reference sequence). V gave up 6 bases and J gave up 0 bases; unmatched junction bases: 8. The DNA for the CDR3 is TGCAGTGCCCGGGGGGGTAGCGGGAGCACAGATACGCAGTATTTT. It specifies CSARGGSGSTDTQYF.

The chain employs TRBV5-1 and TRBJ2-5; a possible D gene is TRBD1 (6 bases). The CDR3 consists of 16 residues. Germline CDR1 SGHRS, CDR2 YFSETQ. The V end lost 0 bases, the J end lost 3 bases, and 15 bases lay between the germline ends. CDR3 nucleotides: TGCGCCAGCAGCTTGGGGGAGAGGGGGAACGAAGAGACCCAGTACTTC. Amino acid sequence: CASSLGERGNEETQYF.

This clonotype was observed a handful of times. V is TRBV5-1 and J is TRBJ2-3; D gene unclear. The V gene lost 1 base and the J gene lost 4 bases, with 4 bases spanning the gap. CDR3 length: 12 residues. In germline, CDR1 is SGHRS, CDR2 YFSETQ. DNA for the CDR3: TGCGCCAGCAGCTTGTTCGCAGATACGCAGTATTTT. It is translated as CASSLFADTQYF.

A note on this clonotype: This sequence may be a read error, since a much larger clone differs from it by one base. The genes are TRBV24-1 and TRBJ2-5, with D tentatively TRBD1 (5 bases). Deletions cut 4 bases from V and 5 bases from J, with 10 bases between. The CDR3 runs 13 residues. Germline CDR1 reads KGHDR; CDR2 reads SFDVKD. The CDR3 sequence: CATSEQDMETQYF. CDR3 DNA: TGTGCCACCAGTGAGCAGGACATGGAGACCCAGTACTTC.

The rearrangement links TRBV14 to TRBJ2-3; D may be TRBD2 (5 bases). The length of the CDR3 is 17 residues. V dropped 4 bases and J dropped 1 base, with 18 bases sitting between them. The germline V gene encodes CDR1 SGHDN and CDR2 FVKESK. CDR3 sequence: CASSPKKGGGRTDTQYF. The CDR3 coding sequence is TGTGCCAGCAGCCCCAAAAAAGGAGGTGGCCGCACAGATACGCAGTATTTT.

The sample holds many counts of this clonotype. This chain joins TRBV20-1 and TRBJ2-7; TRBD2 might be the D (6 bases). The length of the CDR3 is 12 residues. V dropped 6 bases and J dropped 2 bases, with 11 bases sitting between them. Germline V CDR1 and CDR2: DFQATT, SNEGSKA (reference sequence). CDR3 DNA sequence: TGCAGTGCGGGGGACTCTCCCTACGAGCAGTACTTC. It is translated as CSAGDSPYEQYF.

This clonotype was found many times. This rearrangement joins TRBV20-1 to TRBJ2-5; 7 bases are a match to TRBD2. With V trimmed by 2 bases and J by 4 bases, 10 bases remained unmatched. In germline, CDR1 is DFQATT, CDR2 SNEGSKA (reference sequence). The CDR3 has 15 amino acids. CDR3 protein: CSARKEGGSGETQYF. CDR3 coding DNA: TGCAGTGCTAGAAAAGAGGGCGGGAGCGGAGAGACCCAGTACTTC.

This clonotype was recorded many times. The genes are TRBV5-1 and TRBJ1-1; 12 bases are a match to TRBD1. The CDR3 spans 15 residues. Germline CDR1 reads SGHRS; CDR2 reads YFSETQ. With 4 bases clipped from V and 7 bases from J, the junction kept 8 bases outside the gene matches. CDR3 protein: CASSLPGQGAGEAFF. DNA for the CDR3: TGCGCCAGCAGCCTCCCGGGACAGGGGGCAGGTGAAGCTTTCTTT.

This clonotype was counted between two and nine times. The genes are TRBV27 and TRBJ2-1, with TRBD2 identical over 9 bases. Germline trimming cut 6 bases from V and 6 bases from J; bases unmatched to any gene: 6. The CDR3 extends over 14 amino acids. The germline V gene has CDR1 MNHEY and CDR2 SMNVEV (reference sequence). CDR3 sequence reads: CASSAGGPGNEQFF. CDR3 nucleotides: TGTGCCAGCAGCGCGGGAGGGCCAGGCAATGAGCAGTTCTTC.

This clonotype was observed at least ten times. V and J are TRBV7-2 and TRBJ1-1; D is uncertain. The V gene's germline CDR1 is SGHTA and CDR2 FQGNSA. This CDR3 is built from 14 residues. Trimming pared 2 bases from V and 0 bases from J, leaving 7 bases between. The CDR3 reads CASSLWELNTEAFF. The CDR3 DNA reads as TGTGCCAGCAGCTTATGGGAATTGAACACTGAAGCTTTCTTT.